This entry concerns a single T cell receptor (beta chain). Original processing notes: Estimation of nucleated cell counts relied on the amplification of reference gene primers. Some clones are missing from TCRdb's copy, which holds only in-frame ones; the method was immunoSEQ multiplex PCR. For V, J and clone size, that table is used; D and trimming come from the DNA. The repertoire holds around 170,000 clones, with 80% to 90% as singletons. The data were obtained in a study of blood T cell repertoires in COVID-19. Study information: Some COVID-19 samples were acute and others convalescent; all came from the United States, Italy and Spain. Sources were T cells, B-cell-depleted T cells, or PBMCs; the material itself was cDNA or gDNA.

Trimming at V came to 4 bases and at J to 0 bases, leaving 5 bases not matched to a gene. The CDR3 runs to 17 residues. CDR1 is LGHDT and CDR2 is YNNKEL in the germline V gene (reference sequence). The chain uses TRBV3-1 (or the pseudogene TRBV3-2) and TRBJ2-2; TRBD2 matches at 10 bases. This receptor was taken from a man aged 50-59 years with active or convalescent COVID-19. Material for sequencing was peripheral blood. The CDR3 sequence is CASSLWTSGTNTGELFF. The CDR3 DNA sequence: TGTGCCAGCAGCCTGTGGACTAGCGGTACGAACACCGGGGAGCTGTTTTTT.